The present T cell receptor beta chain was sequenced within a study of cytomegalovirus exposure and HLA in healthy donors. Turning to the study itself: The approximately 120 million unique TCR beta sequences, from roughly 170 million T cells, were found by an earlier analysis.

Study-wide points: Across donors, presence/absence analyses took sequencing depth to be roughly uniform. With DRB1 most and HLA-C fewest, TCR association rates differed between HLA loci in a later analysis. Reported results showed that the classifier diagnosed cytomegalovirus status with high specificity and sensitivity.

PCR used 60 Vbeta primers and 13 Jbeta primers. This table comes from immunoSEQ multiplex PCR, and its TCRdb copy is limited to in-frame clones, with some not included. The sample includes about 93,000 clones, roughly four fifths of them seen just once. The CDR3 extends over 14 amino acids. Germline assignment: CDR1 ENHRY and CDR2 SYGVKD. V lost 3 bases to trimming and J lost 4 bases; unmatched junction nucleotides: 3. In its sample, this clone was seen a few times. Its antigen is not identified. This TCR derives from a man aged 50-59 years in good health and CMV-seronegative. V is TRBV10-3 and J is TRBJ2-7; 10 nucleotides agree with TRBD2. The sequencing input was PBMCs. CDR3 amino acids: CAISDPSGRYEQYF. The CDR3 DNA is TGTGCCATCAGTGACCCTAGCGGGAGATACGAGCAGTACTTC.